The next 9 T cell receptor beta chains were all read from a single sample in a study of CD8+ T cells in alopecia areata. As the sequencing template, cDNA was produced by extracting RNA and reverse transcribing it. The protocol was immunoSEQ multiplex PCR, while the TCRdb copy is restricted to in-frame clones and leaves out a portion. The data contain hundreds of thousands of clones, about 68% of them singletons. This sample comprised CD4+ T cells sorted from blood, obtained at week 0. The source is a human donor with alopecia areata.

The sample holds a few counts of this clone. Written as DNA, the CDR3 is TGCGCCAGCAGCCACTCCGTTACCGCCAAAGGGGACACTGAAGCTTTCTTT. Its translation is CASSHSVTAKGDTEAFF. V usage is TRBV4-3 and J usage is TRBJ1-1, with a possible D match to TRBD1 (5 bases). The CDR3 is 17 residues long. CDR1 is LGHNA, CDR2 YSLEER, per germline. With 3 bases removed from V and 3 bases from J, the gap between germline ends came to 20 bases.

The chain has TRBV2 and TRBJ1-1; the D is unclear. This CDR3 region has 10 residues. The germline V gene encodes CDR1 SNHLY and CDR2 FYNNEI. V shed 8 bases and J shed 6 bases, with 7 bases lying between them. As DNA, the CDR3 is TGTGCCAGCCGTAGCCCTGAAGCTTTCTTT. Protein sequence: CASRSPEAFF.

The chain couples TRBV30 to TRBJ1-5; unclear D gene. Trimming removed 3 bases from V and 6 bases from J, with 9 bases in between. Germline V gene lookup returns CDR1 GTSNPN and CDR2 SVGIG (reference sequence). CDR3 size: 12 residues. The CDR3 reads CAWSSRGQPQHF. DNA for the CDR3: TGTGCCTGGAGCTCTCGAGGTCAGCCCCAGCATTTT.

In this sample, this clone turned up a few times. The chain uses TRBV7-3 and TRBJ2-1; 8 nucleotides agree with TRBD2. The CDR3 length is 15 residues. Germline loops: CDR1 SGHTA, CDR2 FQGTGA. V dropped 5 bases and J dropped 6; count of bases not matched to a gene: 9. The CDR3: CASSLPRGGLNEQFF. CDR3 DNA: TGTGCCAGCAGCCTCCCCCGGGGGGGGCTCAATGAGCAGTTCTTC.

The chain couples TRBV6-5 to TRBJ1-5; possible D gene TRBD1, 6 bases. Germline CDR1 is MNHEY and CDR2 is SVGAGI. Trimming left V 6 bases short and J 5 bases short, with 14 bases between. The CDR3 extends over 14 amino acids. For the CDR3, the DNA is TGTGCCAGCAGACGAGGACAGCTCGATCAGCCCCAGCATTTT. It translates to CASRRGQLDQPQHF.

The J gene is TRBJ2-5, the V gene TRBV29-1; 10 bases are a match to TRBD2. From germline, CDR1 is SQVTM and CDR2 ANQGSEA. The CDR3 consists of 14 residues. V was clipped by 4 bases and J by 5 bases; unmatched bases: 7. CDR3 amino acids: CSVAPAGGPETQYF. The CDR3 DNA reads TGCAGCGTTGCCCCAGCGGGGGGGCCGGAGACCCAGTACTTC. Full variable domain (outside the CDR3, taken from reference TRBV29-1 and TRBJ2-5): SAVISQKPSRDICQRGTSLTIQCQVDSQVTMMFWYRQQPGQSLTLIATANQGSEATYESGFVIDKFPISRPNLTFSTLTVSNMSPEDSSIYLCSVAPAGGPETQYFGPGTRLLVL.

The chain carries TRBV30 and TRBJ1-3; D not certain. This CDR3 contains 14 residues. With 2 bases removed from V and 4 bases from J, the gap between germline ends came to 12 bases. Germline-derived CDR1 and CDR2 are GTSNPN and SVGIG (reference sequence). CDR3 bases: TGTGCCTGGAGTAGCGACTTTCGGGGAAACACCATATATTTT. Encoded protein: CAWSSDFRGNTIYF.

This rearrangement joins TRBV2 to TRBJ2-1, with D tentatively TRBD1 or TRBD2 (5 bases each). The V and J ends lost 6 bases and 0 bases respectively, with 21 bases between them. This CDR3 is 18 amino acids long. Per the germline V gene, CDR1 is SNHLY and CDR2 is FYNNEI. The CDR3 reads CASSHRDLRSSSYNEQFF. The CDR3 DNA reads TGTGCCAGCAGCCACCGGGACCTACGATCGAGCTCCTACAATGAGCAGTTCTTC.

This clone was observed a few times. The chain carries TRBV2 and TRBJ1-2; D unresolved. The CDR3 sequence is 14 residues long. Trimming pared 6 bases from V and 3 bases from J, leaving 14 bases between. Per the germline V gene, CDR1 is SNHLY and CDR2 is FYNNEI. The CDR3 DNA sequence: TGTGCCAGCAGCCTACAGCGACTCGACTATGGCTACACCTTC. Amino acids: CASSLQRLDYGYTF.